One T cell receptor (beta chain) is described in this entry. This clonotype came up many times. Its binding antigen is unknown. Base qualities are missing; no much larger clone stands one base away. Reading the germline V gene (reference sequence) gives CDR1 GTSNPN and CDR2 SVGIG. The CDR3 runs 14 residues from the cysteine to the phenylalanine. The only DNA kept is the CDR3, 42 bases in frame from the first base. The junction shows trimming of 5 bases on V and 4 bases on J, and the gene matches do not reach 4 bases of it. The record originates from a study of blood T cells in healthy people across ages (dated by TCRdb to between 2014 and 2017). As for the study more broadly: In model experiments, template switching captured about one uniquely barcoded TCR beta cDNA molecule for every two T cells. Using the same blood draw, the study looked at two additional independent replicas of 1 million unique cDNA reads for two donors, one aged 18 to 30 and the other aged 80 or older. To avoid experimental bias, donors of different ages were distributed randomly across sequencing lanes. Donors were grouped into four age groups: young (average roughly 17 years), middle-aged (roughly 38), aged (about 59) and long-lived (about 90). Using deep sequencing normalized with unique cDNA molecular identifiers, the study measured how TCR beta repertoire diversity changes with age. The full study reports these points: Estimates of total diversity from one million sequenced T cells were regarded as lower bounds and underestimates. Observed TCR beta diversity per million T cells fell roughly linearly with age, and a significant reduction was already apparent by age about 43. A strong correlation was found between observed TCR beta diversity and the percentage of naive T cells measured by flow cytometry. Because profiling used bulk unsorted PBMCs, naive and antigen-experienced compartments could not be compared conclusively. Compared with the aged group, the long-lived group had more naive CD4+ T cells, fewer expanded clones and increased TCR diversity, a pattern suggesting age selection. Because the CMV infection status of the donors was unknown, age-related changes in expanded clonotypes may potentially have been confounded.

The donors were roughly 38 Caucasian individuals from Russia, aged 6 to 90 years, who were systemically healthy. Each donor gave approximately 9.3 milliliters of peripheral blood, collected into EDTA-treated Vacutainer tubes. Ficoll-Paque density-gradient centrifugation was used to isolate PBMCs, with at least 6.5 million per sample. Total RNA was extracted from PBMCs with Trizol reagent, with at least 5 micrograms obtained per sample. The percentages of naive CD45RAhigh/CD27high T cells were determined by flow cytometry on a PBMC aliquot from every donor. Libraries were prepared through 5' RACE. TCRdb records Illumina HiSeq 2500 as the sequencer. The second PCR ran for about 6 to 12 cycles and used a J-beta primer mix along with a sample-barcoded 5' primer. A unique molecular identifier was introduced onto each TCR beta cDNA molecule by a template-switch 5' adaptor carrying 12 random nucleotides. Each sample yielded at least 2.5 million CDR3-containing paired-end reads. First-strand cDNA synthesis was performed from all RNA using the Mint cDNA synthesis kit, with priming by a TRBC-specific oligonucleotide. After uracil-DNA glycosylase treatment, a first 18-cycle PCR used universal primers M1SS and BC2_uni_R on all cDNA. Turning to the authors' computational methods: For normalization, 1 million high-quality reads, each with a distinct molecular identifier, were randomly selected from each sample. Instead of being binned into consensus sequences, reads with shared molecular identifiers were discarded. MiTCR, set to a Q25 quality threshold and the strictest error-elimination algorithm, was used for CDR3 identification, clonotype clustering and error correction. A nonparametric unseen species model with Euler transformation was used to estimate a lower bound on total TCR beta diversity. The raw public reads went through TCRdb reprocessing: fastp at Q25, MiXCR clone calling, in-frame beta chains kept. Each entry merges the rows of one CDR3 protein and shows their most common DNA and genes. The V and J calls here are based on TCRdb, not the publication. Here the sample has some 640,000 distinct CDR3 sequences; approximately 30% occur a single time. The ten largest account for 15% to 18% of the sample.

The sequenced material came from blood. This clonotype was sampled from a woman of 80 years or more in good health. The chain is assembled from TRBV30 and TRBJ2-1, and 11 junctional nucleotides match TRBD2. The nucleotides are TGTGCCTGGTATAGCGGGGGGGCTTACAATGAGCAGTTCTTC. Its translation reads: CAWYSGGAYNEQFF. The entire variable domain, with the stretches around the CDR3 drawn from the reference TRBV30 and TRBJ2-1 proteins, is SQTIHQWPATLVQPVGSPLSLECTVEGTSNPNLYWYRQAAGRGLQLLFYSVGIGQISSEVPQNLSASRPQDRQFILSSKKLLLSDSGFYLCAWYSGGAYNEQFFGPGTRLTVL.